Given below is one TCR beta chain in context. Sample time point: sample taken at primary tumor resection. The donor population consisted of 72 patients with untreated, early-stage non-small cell lung cancer. Whole RNA from tumor, nontumor lung or frozen PBMC was sequenced unsorted. The source of the sample is a study of spatial heterogeneity in lung cancer. The overall study: Sequence detection consistently recorded a greater number of beta-chain than alpha-chain sequences.

A distinct unique molecular identifier was carried by each TCR cDNA molecule. TCRdb ran MiXCR on the 5' RACE reads and lists one entry per CDR3 protein. The sample has about 92,000 distinct CDR3 sequences; 9.5% to 15% are singletons. The TCR sequence derives from a male donor with early-stage non-small cell lung cancer. The sequencing used PBMCs, collected at surgery.

CDR3 protein: CASSQGQGGSPLHF. The CDR3 DNA is TGTGCCAGCAGTCAAGGACAGGGTGGTTCACCCCTCCACTTT. The J gene is TRBJ1-6, the V gene TRBV12-3 or TRBV12-4; TRBD1 aligns across 8 bases. Unmatched junction bases numbered 6, after V lost 5 bases and J lost 9 bases. The CDR3 runs 14 residues.